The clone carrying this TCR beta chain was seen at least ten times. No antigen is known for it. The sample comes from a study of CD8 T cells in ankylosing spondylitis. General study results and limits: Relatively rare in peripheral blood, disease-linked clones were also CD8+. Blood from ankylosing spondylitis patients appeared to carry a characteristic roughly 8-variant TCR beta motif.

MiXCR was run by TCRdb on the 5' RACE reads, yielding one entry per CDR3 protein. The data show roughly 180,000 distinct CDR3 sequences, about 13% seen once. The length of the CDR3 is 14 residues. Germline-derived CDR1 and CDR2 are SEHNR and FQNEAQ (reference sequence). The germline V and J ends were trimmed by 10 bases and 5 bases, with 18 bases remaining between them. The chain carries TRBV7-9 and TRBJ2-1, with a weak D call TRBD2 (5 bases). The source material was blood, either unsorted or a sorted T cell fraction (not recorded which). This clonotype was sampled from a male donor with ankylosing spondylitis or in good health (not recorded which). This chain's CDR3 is CATWDSAAHNEQFF. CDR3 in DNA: TGTGCCACCTGGGATTCAGCGGCTCACAATGAGCAGTTCTTC.